The text below deals with one T cell receptor (beta chain). The CDR3 spans 15 residues. Trimming left V 0 bases short and J 4 bases short, with 9 bases between. Germline V gene lookup returns CDR1 MNHEY and CDR2 SMNVEV (reference sequence). Method: immunoSEQ multiplex PCR; TCRdb's copy keeps in-frame clones and lacks some. Of fewer than 150,000 clones in the sample, 92% were seen once. This record comes from a study of T cell responses to AZD1222 COVID-19 vaccine. The sequenced sample was peripheral blood, obtained 28 days after the second AZD1222 dose. The chain recombines TRBV27 with TRBJ2-2; the D is unclear. This TCR was recovered from an adult who received the AZD1222 COVID-19 vaccine. CDR3: CASSLSWRRTGELFF. The DNA for the CDR3 is TGTGCCAGCAGTTTATCGTGGAGACGCACCGGGGAGCTGTTTTTT.